This record looks at one TCR beta chain sequence and its context. The antigen it binds to is not known. No base-level quality is on record; no much larger clone is a single base apart. Library creation used the immunoSEQ multiplex PCR assay. For the multiplex PCR, a mixture combining 60 forward primers for TCR Vbeta segments and 13 reverse primers for TCR Jbeta segments was used. The CDR3 region of rearranged TCR beta genes was amplified from genomic DNA with a multiplex PCR assay. The amplified TCR beta libraries were sequenced on the Illumina HiSeq System as 87-base-pair reads. The authors' pipeline ran thus. In a later analysis, 70 million to 95 million unique TCR beta chains were counted across the roughly 670 repertoires, and approximately 9.9 million of these chains were shared by at least two donors. Raw reads were error-corrected and collapsed into unique sequences by a nearest-neighbor algorithm in which closely related sequences were merged to remove PCR and sequencing errors. Alignment of CDR3 sequences to IMGT reference sequences was used to assign V, D and J gene segments. Each retained sequence needed at least a six-nucleotide match to both a V gene segment and a J gene segment. Rearrangements were classified as productive when the CDR3 lacked stop codons and remained in frame with V and J, and all other rearrangements were classified as non-productive. CDR3 was defined by IMGT convention, running from the second conserved V-encoded cysteine to the conserved J-encoded phenylalanine. The earlier analysis of 500 to 750 of the donors excluded any sequence lacking an unambiguous match to a single V gene segment. In an earlier analysis of several hundred of the donors, V segments were called functional above 56.7% productive rearrangements and were called segregating when the between-donor standard deviation exceeded 5%. To diagnose cytomegalovirus status from the catalog of TCR beta chain sequences, a statistical classification framework was built. A later analysis assigned V and J genes by comparing TCR nucleotide sequences with IMGT/GENE-DB human TR gene sequences. The TCRdist pipeline was used in a later analysis to assign CDR3 sequences and most-parsimonious VDJ recombination scenarios. In a later analysis, each TCR beta chain was defined by its CDR3 amino acid sequence together with its V-gene family, and reads without a unique V-gene family were excluded. To address suspected cross-contamination and a sequencing artifact, a later analysis removed 450 to 700 highly shared, low-generation-probability nucleotide sequences. In a later analysis, a clonal expansion index was calculated for each public chain from normalized within-repertoire ranks of inferred template counts. In a later analysis, generation probabilities were computed using a VDJ recombination model fitted to out-of-frame rearrangements, and the results were checked against IGoR. Hypergeometric tests were used in a later analysis to score TCR-TCR, TCR-HLA and TCR-CMV co-occurrence, with a repertoire-size bias correction applied to the TCR pairs. To estimate false discovery rates, a later analysis permuted the HLA or CMV assignments 20 times. A later analysis grouped co-occurring TCRs with DBSCAN, adding TCRdist sequence similarity when clustering within HLA-allele-positive subsets. For co-occurrence clustering, repertoires with fewer than 30,000 or more than 120,000 public chains were excluded, along with four or five repertoires with anomalous nucleotide sharing. This is the immuneACCESS table as TCRdb keeps it, with only in-frame sequences that have V and J called. A part of the clones is gone; compared with another copy, unresolved V genes explain less than half, and the rest is unexplained. V, J and clone size reflect that table, while D and trimming were determined from the DNA. In all, the sample holds some 96,000 clones, and roughly 76% of those were seen once. About 2% of the sample is in the top ten clones.

The cohort was made up of 666 healthy bone marrow donors. Cohort members were all nominally healthy when sampled, although unrecorded immune exposures were likely present. The donor was CMV seronegative and was included in the group of under 450 seronegative cohort members. A peripheral blood sample was provided by each donor, and peripheral blood mononuclear cells were used for TCR beta sequencing. The Qiagen DNeasy Blood Extraction Kit was used to extract genomic DNA from the blood cell samples. Taken from the germline V gene, the CDR1 and CDR2 loops are LGHNA and YNFKEQ. V gives up 5 bases and J gives up 0 bases, and the segment between their germline ends measures 13 bases. The CDR3 contains 15 residues, cysteine and phenylalanine counted. Left in the record is the CDR3 DNA by itself, 45 bases read in frame from the first base. The data originate from a study of cytomegalovirus exposure and HLA in healthy donors (dated by TCRdb to the late 2010s). For the wider study: In an earlier analysis of 587 of the donors, 276 Gb of sequence data and 90 million to 130 million unique TCR beta sequences from some 170 million T cells were reported. An early release that covered 500 to 800 HLA-typed donors contained approximately 290 gigabases of sequencing data and roughly 84 million unique TCR sequences. Of the approximately 400 genotyped donors, 81% were placed in the genetic ancestry cluster associated with self-reported Caucasian donors. The study was designed to test whether signatures of past pathogen exposure could be identified by cataloging public T cell receptors. The study profiled the T cell repertoires of 666 subjects by immunosequencing and related them to cytomegalovirus serostatus. Besides the first cohort of under 700 subjects, a separate validation cohort made up of around 120 different subjects was used. The study combined high-throughput TCR immunosequencing, statistical association of individual TCRs with disease status, and machine learning to predict cytomegalovirus infection status. In a later analysis, previously published TCR beta repertoires from fewer than 750 donors were re-analyzed and high-resolution HLA genotyping was added so that TCR occurrence patterns could be studied. Rather than drawing on any new phenotypic data, the later analysis identified candidate immune exposures from TCR beta sequences and the way those sequences occurred across donors. An earlier analysis of approximately 580 of the donors used high-throughput TCR beta sequencing to judge whether each TCR beta V gene segment behaved as functional or pseudogenic. Alongside the repertoire data, information on donor age, sex, ethnicity and CMV serostatus was compiled. A later genetic analysis used genome-wide SNP genotypes for about three fifths of the 666 donors, treating that subset as a discovery cohort. Every repertoire in the discovery cohort had been generated on one and the same sequencing platform. HLA typing covered class I and class II loci at four-digit resolution. Typing coverage varied by locus: about 620-630 donors for A, B, C, DRB1 and DQB1; 522 for DQA1; more than 600 for DPA1; 450 to 480 for DPB1. A handful of DR-DQ haplotypes were handled as single units for association and clustering because linkage in the cohort was strong. Across around 400 genotyped donors of the cohort, an average of approximately 240,000 unique TCR beta nucleotide sequences per donor were sequenced, and 15% to 20% of those sequences were non-productive.

General conclusions and limits of the study: In the study, 150 to 200 TCR beta chains were listed as associated with cytomegalovirus. A further reported finding was that TCR beta sequences accurately predicted the HLA-A and HLA-B alleles for most subjects in the first cohort. Correlated functional status among segregating V segments might be attributable to linkage disequilibrium, but an unknown experimental factor could not be ruled out. Because HLA typing was missing for some donors at each locus, association tests included only the typed subset. Specific HLA alleles were associated with 15,000 to 20,000 TCR beta sequences at a false discovery rate of 0.05 in a later analysis. V-gene and J-gene trimming of TCR beta chains was associated with a missense DCLRE1C variant in a later genetic analysis, and the association was replicated in an independent cohort. Strong co-occurrence of HLA alleles, especially DR and DQ, made assigning TCR associations to individual alleles difficult. A few of the identified cytomegalovirus-associated TCR beta chains were confirmed in vitro to be specific for cytomegalovirus antigens. A later genetic analysis reported fewer N-insertions in productive TCRs among donors in an Asian-associated ancestry cluster than the approximately 670-donor mean. Immune exposure information for the cohort was limited to CMV serostatus. A group of highly shared sequence variants was considered likely to be a technical artifact of the sequencing pipeline. An earlier analysis of approximately 590 of the donors showed that most TCR beta V segments appeared in productive rearrangements either about 87% or about 30% of the time, which broadly matched IMGT annotations. In both the original and validation cohorts, the classifier was reported to diagnose cytomegalovirus status with high specificity and sensitivity. The presence/absence analyses assumed that sequencing depth was roughly uniform across donors, and that assumption may not be true. Only TCR beta chains were sequenced in this cohort, and the absence of alpha or paired-chain data limited detectable features. Most TCR sequences were seen in very few donors, while some public TCRs were found in many individuals. According to the authors, the approach could potentially be generalized to other disease states and immunological phenotypes. According to a later analysis, parvovirus B19, influenza, CMV and Epstein-Barr virus appeared linked to several top co-occurrence clusters. A later analysis found that TCR association rates varied across HLA loci, with DRB1 alleles showing the most associated TCRs and HLA-C alleles the fewest. According to a later analysis, most CMV-associated TCR beta chains appeared to be HLA-restricted, and the HLA associations seemed to be driven largely by CMV exposure. In a later analysis, HLA-associated TCR beta chains were found to be more clonally expanded and to have lower generation probabilities than equally common non-associated chains. Some IMGT-functional V segments, including TRBV6-2 and TRBV6-3, could not be distinguished by the 87-base-pair reads and were therefore excluded. Because counts were too low, 15 to 20 rarely observed V segments, including chromosome 9 orphons, were left out of the earlier analysis of over 550 of the donors.

The sequence is built from TRBV4-2 and TRBJ1-1; no confident D gene assignment can be made. The sequence was collected from a man in his forties in good health and CMV-seronegative. Sequencing used PBMCs. Here the CDR3 is given as CASSDTMRLNTEAFF. The bases are TGTGCCAGCAGCGATACAATGAGGTTGAACACTGAAGCTTTCTTT.